This T cell receptor beta chain comes out of a study of T cell clonotyping in hematopoietic cell transplantation. On this clone itself: Its antigen is still unknown.

Libraries were prepared by immunoSEQ multiplex PCR; TCRdb keeps only in-frame clonotypes and omits some of them. The table has some 12,000 clones, 80% to 90% seen once. The CDR3 length is 16 residues. CDR1 is SEHNR, CDR2 FQNEAQ, per germline (reference sequence). V lost 0 bases and J 0 bases, leaving 12 bases between the germline ends. Study observations and caveats: Broader posttransplant TCR repertoire diversity was predicted by graft donor and pretransplant recipient Inverse Simpson Index values. After transplant, recipient diversity fell while pathologically expanded clonotypes grew through day 180.

This material consisted of PBMCs, taken 100 days after allogeneic stem cell transplant. This TCR derives from a female patient in her 60s who had an allogeneic stem cell transplant from an unrelated donor, so the T cells may come from the graft donor. Some clones in this sample may be carry-over from other donors' samples. The chain recombines TRBV7-9 with TRBJ2-7; D might be TRBD2 (6 bases). CDR3 sequence reads: CASSLAGDGSSYEQYF. CDR3 DNA: TGTGCCAGCAGCTTAGCGGGGGACGGGAGCTCCTACGAGCAGTACTTC.